One TCR beta chain is described in this entry. Repertoires were generated with immunoSEQ multiplex PCR, while TCRdb's copy carries only in-frame clones and drops some. The table shows roughly 81,000 clones, with around nine tenths occurring only once. CDR3 length equals 13 residues. Trimming removed 5 bases at V and 2 bases at J, with 10 bases between. Germline-derived CDR1 and CDR2 are MNHEY and SVGAGI. This specimen comes from a study of OX40 agonist ivuxolimab in advanced cancers. Study at large: Treatment of patients was with ivuxolimab, an agonistic anti-OX40 (CD134) antibody.

V is TRBV6-5 and J is TRBJ2-7; unclear D gene. The sequencing here drew on CD4+ or CD8+ T cells sorted from blood, taken in a trial of the OX40 agonist ivuxolimab. The clonotype was recovered from an adult with an advanced solid tumor such as melanoma, head and neck, liver or kidney cancer. CDR3 residues: CASSTDFPYEQYF. The CDR3 region has the DNA TGTGCCAGCAGTACGGATTTCCCCTACGAGCAGTACTTC.